This paragraph reports one TCR beta chain. The sample belongs to a study of blood T cell repertoires in COVID-19. Germline V gene data show CDR1 as LGHNA and CDR2 as YNFKEQ. The V gene lost 5 bases and the J gene lost 7 bases, with 12 bases spanning the gap. CDR3 length: 13 residues. Sequenced by immunoSEQ multiplex PCR; TCRdb stores in-frame clones only, minus some. The sample contains approximately 150,000 clones, around 82% of which appear only once. The clonotype comes from a man in his 70s with active or convalescent COVID-19. V and J are TRBV4-2 and TRBJ2-1, with D perhaps TRBD2 (5 bases). Sequenced: peripheral blood. The CDR3 DNA sequence: TGTGCCAGCAGCAGGACCGGCGGGAATGAGCAGTTCTTC. It yields the protein CASSRTGGNEQFF.